Listed below are T cell receptor beta chains from one sample, sequenced in a study of T cell repertoires in cytomegalovirus infection. Their antigens are not known. In TCRdb, the reads were re-called with MiXCR into one record per CDR3 protein. The table has about 220,000 distinct CDR3 sequences, around 40% seen once. The specimen was CD8+ T cells from cultured PBMCs, collected from culture after CMV antigen stimulation. These receptors were taken from a human donor in good health (CMV status not recorded). Some clones in this sample may be carry-over from other donors' samples. The CDR3 runs from the conserved cysteine through the conserved F or W. D genes are given only for firm matches. Only part of the rows carry a size: once, few, many, or a class if the clone is expanded.

clone size	D gene	V gene	J gene	CDR3 protein	CDR3 DNA
.	.	TRBV24-1	TRBJ2-6	CATSDSTGQISGANVLTF	TGTGCCACCAGTGATTCTACAGGACAGATCTCTGGGGCCAACGTCCTGACTTTC
few	TRBD1	TRBV6-1	TRBJ2-5	CASSETPGQGFETQYF	TGTGCCAGCAGTGAAACGCCGGGACAGGGTTTCGAGACCCAGTACTTC
few	.	TRBV7-6	TRBJ2-6	CASNPRGREEANVLTF	TGTGCCAGCAACCCCCGGGGCAGGGAGGAGGCCAACGTCCTGACTTTC
few	.	TRBV7-6	TRBJ2-1	CASSLELNPSPNEQFF	TGTGCCAGCAGCTTAGAATTGAATCCCTCTCCCAATGAGCAGTTCTTC
.	.	TRBV30	TRBJ2-1	CAWRENNEQFF	TGTGCCTGGAGGGAAAACAATGAGCAGTTCTTC
.	.	TRBV7-2	TRBJ2-4	CASSLQGRGLAKNIQYF	TGTGCCAGCAGTCTCCAGGGGCGGGGATTAGCCAAAAACATTCAGTACTTC
few	TRBD2	TRBV2	TRBJ2-1	CGSLGLASYNEQFF	TGTGGGTCGTTAGGACTAGCGTCCTACAATGAGCAGTTCTTC
few	.	TRBV20-1	TRBJ1-2	CSARDFGPNYGYTF	TGCAGTGCTAGAGATTTTGGTCCCAACTATGGCTACACCTTC
.	TRBD1	TRBV28	TRBJ1-1	CASKTGYTEAFF	TGTGCCAGCAAGACAGGGTACACTGAAGCTTTCTTT
.	.	TRBV12-3/TRBV12-4	TRBJ2-6	CASSPSLSGANVLTF	TGTGCCAGCAGTCCGTCTCTCTCTGGGGCCAACGTCCTGACTTTC
.	.	TRBV7-8	TRBJ1-1	CASSTSRGLNTEAFF	TGTGCCAGCAGCACCTCTCGGGGGTTGAACACTGAAGCTTTCTTT
few	.	TRBV11-2	TRBJ1-1	CASSHPEGAGFEAFF	TGTGCCAGCAGCCACCCCGAAGGGGCAGGGTTTGAAGCTTTCTTT
.	TRBD1	TRBV29-1	TRBJ2-7	CSVSGGVSYEQYF	TGCAGCGTCTCAGGGGGCGTCTCCTACGAGCAGTACTTC
.	TRBD1	TRBV7-3	TRBJ2-1	CASSPTGGRDEQFF	TGTGCCAGCAGCCCCACAGGGGGTAGGGATGAGCAGTTCTTC
.	.	TRBV6-5	TRBJ1-4	CASSYSTGSGVEKLFF	TGTGCCAGCAGTTACTCGACGGGGTCCGGGGTGGAAAAACTGTTTTTT
.	TRBD2	TRBV7-2	TRBJ2-1	CASSKTSGRAQFF	TGTGCCAGCAGCAAAACTAGCGGGAGGGCTCAGTTCTTC
few	.	TRBV7-3	TRBJ2-3	CASSPIGDTQYF	TGTGCCAGCAGCCCTATAGGAGATACGCAGTATTTT
.	.	TRBV7-2	TRBJ1-5	CASSFHEAVFSNQPQHF	TGTGCCAGCAGCTTCCACGAGGCGGTCTTTAGCAATCAGCCCCAGCATTTT
few	TRBD1	TRBV6-1	TRBJ1-3	CASSKVGQDSSSGNTIYF	TGTGCCAGCAGTAAAGTGGGACAGGACTCTAGCTCTGGAAACACCATATATTTT
.	.	TRBV7-9	TRBJ2-1	CASSPKNREWNEQFF	TGTGCCAGCAGCCCCAAGAACCGGGAGTGGAATGAGCAGTTCTTC
.	.	TRBV5-4	TRBJ2-3	CASQEGTDTQYF	TGTGCCAGCCAGGAGGGTACAGATACGCAGTATTTT
.	TRBD1	TRBV11-3	TRBJ2-3	CASSYFPTGGTDTQYF	TGTGCCAGCAGCTACTTCCCGACAGGGGGCACAGATACGCAGTATTTT
.	.	TRBV11-2	TRBJ2-3	CASSLWGFTDTQYF	TGTGCCAGCAGCTTATGGGGATTCACAGATACGCAGTATTTT
few	.	TRBV6-1	TRBJ2-4	CASGIPGILAKNIQYF	TGTGCCAGCGGGATCCCAGGGATACTAGCCAAAAACATTCAGTACTTC
few	TRBD1	TRBV9	TRBJ2-5	CASSAPDRVETQYF	TGTGCCAGCAGCGCCCCGGACAGGGTCGAGACCCAGTACTTC
.	TRBD1	TRBV7-2	TRBJ2-7	CASSNPAAGGHRRYEQYF	TGTGCAAGCAGCAATCCTGCCGCAGGGGGACATAGAAGATACGAGCAGTACTTC
few	TRBD2	TRBV20-1	TRBJ2-7	CSARSPTSGLYEQYF	TGCAGTGCTAGATCTCCGACTAGCGGACTTTACGAGCAGTACTTC
.	.	TRBV12-5	TRBJ1-5	CASGLVGGQLNQPQHF	TGTGCTAGTGGTTTGGTAGGGGGGCAGCTCAATCAGCCCCAGCATTTT
.	TRBD2	TRBV7-8	TRBJ2-1	CASRSAGGRHNEQFF	TGTGCCAGCAGGTCAGCGGGGGGGCGCCACAATGAGCAGTTCTTC
few	.	TRBV12-3/TRBV12-4	TRBJ1-5	CASSPLMGGLQPQHF	TGTGCCAGCAGTCCCTTAATGGGGGGCCTGCAGCCCCAGCATTTT
.	.	TRBV20-1	TRBJ1-2	CSASETREDGYTF	TGCAGTGCTAGTGAGACTAGGGAAGATGGCTACACCTTC
.	.	TRBV7-4	TRBJ2-7	CASSPRGLGEQYF	TGTGCCAGCAGTCCCCGGGGGTTGGGCGAGCAGTACTTC
.	.	TRBV7-6	TRBJ1-2	CASRPGLNYGYTF	TGTGCCAGCAGACCCGGACTGAACTATGGCTACACCTTC
few	TRBD1	TRBV19	TRBJ2-1	CASSRDREGYNEQFF	TGTGCCAGTAGTAGGGACAGGGAAGGCTACAATGAGCAGTTCTTC
few	.	TRBV2	TRBJ1-2	CASIEGYTF	TGTGCCAGTATCGAGGGCTACACCTTC
.	TRBD1	TRBV19	TRBJ1-5	CARGTGLQPQHF	TGTGCCAGGGGGACAGGGTTGCAGCCCCAGCATTTT
.	.	TRBV7-2	TRBJ1-5	CATRSGGGEEPQHF	TGTGCCACGCGGTCGGGCGGGGGGGAAGAGCCCCAGCATTTT
.	TRBD2	TRBV5-4	TRBJ2-3	CASSLTTGTSRADTQYF	TGTGCCAGCAGCTTGACGACCGGGACTAGCAGGGCAGATACGCAGTATTTT
.	.	TRBV25-1	TRBJ2-7	CASSELGAYEQYF	TGTGCCAGCAGTGAATTGGGGGCCTACGAGCAGTACTTC
few	TRBD1	TRBV6-5	TRBJ1-1	CASSYDGTGLNTEAFF	TGTGCCAGCAGTTACGATGGGACAGGGTTGAACACTGAAGCTTTCTTT
.	TRBD1	TRBV5-4	TRBJ2-7	CASSWDRNYEQYF	TGTGCCAGCAGCTGGGACAGGAACTACGAGCAGTACTTC
.	.	TRBV7-2	TRBJ1-2	CASSLGAGIEVLDF	TGTGCCAGCAGCTTAGGGGCCGGGATCGAGGTGTTGGACTTC
.	.	TRBV27	TRBJ1-1	CASKVNTEASF	TGTGCCAGCAAAGTGAACACTGAAGCTTCCTTT
.	.	TRBV20-1	TRBJ1-6	CSARVPLSHSPLHF	TGCAGTGCTAGAGTTCCTCTAAGCCATTCACCCCTCCACTTT
.	.	TRBV4-1	TRBJ2-1	CASSQDRRGSYNEQFF	TGCGCCAGCAGCCAAGATAGGAGAGGCTCCTACAATGAGCAGTTCTTC
.	TRBD2	TRBV29-1	TRBJ2-7	CSVVLAGAYEQYF	TGCAGCGTTGTACTAGCGGGAGCCTACGAGCAGTACTTC
.	TRBD1	TRBV27	TRBJ2-2	CASSIVRDRGPGELFF	TGTGCCAGCAGTATAGTCCGGGACAGGGGTCCCGGGGAGCTGTTTTTT
.	TRBD2	TRBV9	TRBJ2-1	CASSVAGTSGSVDEQFF	TGTGCCAGCAGCGTAGCCGGGACTAGCGGGAGTGTGGATGAGCAGTTCTTC
.	TRBD2	TRBV6-5	TRBJ2-2	CASSYSWGGTKNTGELFF	TGTGCCAGCAGTTACTCCTGGGGAGGGACGAAGAACACCGGGGAGCTGTTTTTT
few	.	TRBV27	TRBJ2-1	CASSLSLAGDEQFF	TGTGCCAGCAGTTTATCTCTAGCAGGGGATGAGCAGTTCTTC
.	.	TRBV4-1	TRBJ1-2	CASSQDRTVKTYYGYTF	TGCGCCAGCAGCCAAGATAGAACAGTAAAAACTTACTATGGCTACACCTTC
.	.	TRBV7-9	TRBJ1-3	CASSLMVSGNTIYF	TGTGCCAGCAGCTTAATGGTTTCAGGAAACACCATATATTTT
.	TRBD1	TRBV4-1	TRBJ2-6	CASSHLPGQSPEGANVLTF	TGTGCCAGCAGCCATCTCCCGGGACAGTCACCGGAAGGGGCCAACGTCCTGACTTTC